These 15 T cell receptor beta chains originate from one sample sequenced in a study of T cells in Graves' hyperthyroidism and ophthalmopathy. The investigators amplified TCR beta CDR3 regions from RNA transcripts. HTBI primers were used for first-round RT-PCR of the TCR CDR3. TCRdb re-called the multiplex PCR reads with MiXCR, one entry per CDR3 protein. The table lists roughly 380,000 distinct CDR3 sequences, about an eighth of them singletons. Sequencing input: blood. The source of these receptors is a woman younger than 35 with Graves' hyperthyroidism.

This clonotype was observed at least ten times. The V gene is TRBV20-1, the J gene TRBJ1-5; D unclear. The length of the CDR3 is 14 residues. Germline loops: CDR1 DFQATT, CDR2 SNEGSKA (reference sequence). V lost 2 bases to trimming and J lost 0 bases, with 8 bases between them. CDR3 sequence reads: CSARTENSNQPQHF. DNA for the CDR3: TGCAGTGCTAGAACGGAAAATAGCAATCAGCCCCAGCATTTT.

This clonotype has at least ten counts. This chain connects TRBV13 to TRBJ2-7, with 8 bases fitting TRBD2. Trimming at V came to 2 bases and at J to 2 bases, leaving 5 bases not matched to a gene. Germline V lookup: CDR1 PRHDT, CDR2 FYEKMQ (reference sequence). The CDR3 totals 15 residues. The CDR3 DNA is TGTGCCAGCAGCTTAAAGCTAGCGGGTCCCTACGAGCAGTACTTC. As protein: CASSLKLAGPYEQYF.

Many counts were recorded for this clonotype. The chain is built from TRBV29-1 and TRBJ1-1, with a possible D match to TRBD1 (6 bases). Germline lookup yields CDR1 SQVTM and CDR2 ANQGSEA. V gave up 8 bases and J gave up 2 bases, with 12 bases separating them. There are 12 residues in the CDR3. CDR3 nucleotides: TGCAGCCCCTACAGGGCAAACACTGAAGCTTTCTTT. Translating it yields CSPYRANTEAFF. Drawing the rest from reference TRBV29-1 and TRBJ1-1, the complete variable domain is SAVISQKPSRDICQRGTSLTIQCQVDSQVTMMFWYRQQPGQSLTLIATANQGSEATYESGFVIDKFPISRPNLTFSTLTVSNMSPEDSSIYLCSPYRANTEAFFGQGTRLTVV.

The V and J genes are TRBV10-3 and TRBJ2-3, with D possibly called TRBD1 or TRBD2 (6 bases each). Deletions cut 9 bases from V and 2 bases from J, with 18 bases between. The germline V gene encodes CDR1 ENHRY and CDR2 SYGVKD. The CDR3 length is 15 residues. The DNA for the CDR3 is TGTGCCATAAGGGGGGCGGGCCCTGACACAGATACGCAGTATTTT. Its translation is CAIRGAGPDTDTQYF.

This clonotype occurred a few times. The chain is built from TRBV3-1 and TRBJ2-4; D is undetermined. CDR1 is LGHDT and CDR2 is YNNKEL in the germline V gene (reference sequence). The CDR3 is 13 residues long. Between the trimmed V and J ends, which lost 2 bases and 9 bases, there was a span of 11 bases. The CDR3 DNA sequence: TGTGCCAGCAGCCAACTTGCGAAGGGCATTCAGTACTTC. Amino acids: CASSQLAKGIQYF.

The chain combines TRBV3-1 with TRBJ2-2; D is ambiguous. CDR3 size: 14 residues. Germline lookup yields CDR1 LGHDT and CDR2 YNNKEL (reference sequence). Trimming removed 0 bases from V and 6 bases from J, with 8 bases in between. CDR3 in amino acids: CASSQDLVAGELFF. The CDR3 nucleotides are TGTGCCAGCAGCCAAGATTTGGTAGCCGGGGAGCTGTTTTTT.

CDR3 residues: CASSELPGLEKETQYF. CDR3 nucleotides: TGTGCCAGCAGTGAACTTCCGGGACTAGAAAAAGAGACCCAGTACTTC. This sequence joins TRBV2 and TRBJ2-5, with 8 bases identical to TRBD2. Germline lookup yields CDR1 SNHLY and CDR2 FYNNEI. The CDR3 is 16 residues long. Trimming removed 2 bases from V and 3 bases from J; junction bases left unmatched: 8.

This clonotype was detected only a few times. This rearrangement joins TRBV20-1 to TRBJ2-5; 9 bases are a match to TRBD2. CDR1 is DFQATT, CDR2 SNEGSKA, per germline (reference sequence). V gave up 4 bases and J gave up 4 bases; unmatched junction bases: 10. This CDR3 contains 15 residues. The CDR3 DNA is TGCAGTGCTATTCCCAGCGGGAGGAGTCGAGAGACCCAGTACTTC. Translation: CSAIPSGRSRETQYF.

This clonotype was picked up many times. The chain couples TRBV9 to TRBJ2-7, with 10 bases fitting TRBD2. CDR3 size: 14 residues. Germline CDR1 is SGDLS and CDR2 is YYNGEE. V shed 4 bases, J shed 3 bases, and the junction held 4 bases outside the gene matches. CDR3 residues: CASSPSGRDYEQYF. The CDR3 region has the DNA TGTGCCAGCAGCCCGAGCGGGAGGGACTACGAGCAGTACTTC. The whole variable domain, remainder taken from reference TRBV9 and TRBJ2-7, is DSGVTQTPKHLITATGQRVTLRCSPRSGDLSVYWYQQSLDQGLQFLIQYYNGEERAKGNILERFSAQQFPDLHSELNLSSLELGDSALYFCASSPSGRDYEQYFGPGTRLTVT.

This clonotype has ten or more counts. The J gene is TRBJ1-1, the V gene TRBV3-1; no clear D gene. In germline, CDR1 is LGHDT, CDR2 YNNKEL (reference sequence). CDR3 length equals 15 residues. Trimming cost V 0 bases and J 3 bases, with 11 bases left between them. CDR3 in DNA: TGTGCCAGCAGCCAAGATCCCGGGCAGCACACTGAAGCTTTCTTT. Translated, it gives CASSQDPGQHTEAFF.

The J gene is TRBJ2-3, the V gene TRBV30, with TRBD2 matching over 9 bases. The germline V gene encodes CDR1 GTSNPN and CDR2 SVGIG (reference sequence). This CDR3 region has 14 residues. The V gene end was trimmed by 1 base and the J gene end by 3 bases; junction bases not matched to a gene: 2. This chain's CDR3 is CAWSGGLATDTQYF. The CDR3 DNA reads as TGTGCCTGGAGTGGTGGACTAGCGACAGATACGCAGTATTTT.

The chain is built from TRBV5-4 and TRBJ2-2; D could derive from TRBD1 or TRBD2 (5 bases each). V lost 5 bases and J lost 3, with 14 bases in between. Germline-derived CDR1 and CDR2 are SGHNT and YYREEE (reference sequence). The CDR3 runs to 15 residues. For the CDR3, the DNA is TGTGCCAGCAGGATTGGGGGTCGGTACACCGGGGAGCTGTTTTTT. This sequence encodes CASRIGGRYTGELFF.

This clonotype occurred many times. CDR3 sequence reads: CASAGHSVTEAFF. In DNA form, the CDR3 reads TGTGCCAGCGCCGGACACTCGGTCACTGAAGCTTTCTTT. The chain employs TRBV28 and TRBJ1-1; D is perhaps TRBD1 (5 bases). Trimming cost V 8 bases and J 4 bases, with 14 bases left between them. CDR3 length equals 13 residues. Per the germline V gene, CDR1 is MDHEN and CDR2 is SYDVKM.

This clonotype was seen many times. The chain uses TRBV5-5 and TRBJ2-5; D is perhaps TRBD2 (6 bases). CDR1 is SGHKS and CDR2 is YYEKEE in the germline V gene (reference sequence). V lost 6 bases and J lost 3, with 15 bases in between. This CDR3 is 14 amino acids long. CDR3 coding DNA: TGTGCCAGCACCCTACGGACTATCGAAGAGACCCAGTACTTC. Its translation: CASTLRTIEETQYF.

The chain links TRBV4-1 to TRBJ2-7; the match to TRBD1 covers 7 bases. V dropped 0 bases and J dropped 7; count of bases not matched to a gene: 12. Germline CDR1 MGHRA, CDR2 YSYEKL. This CDR3 has 16 amino acids. The CDR3, as DNA: TGCGCCAGCAGCCAAGAGGCCCCAGACAGGGTAAGGGAGCAGTACTTC. Translation gives CASSQEAPDRVREQYF.